A single sample is the source of the 25 T cell receptor beta chains below, sequenced in a study of blood T cell repertoires in COVID-19. The table came from immunoSEQ multiplex PCR; TCRdb's copy has only in-frame clones and leaves some out. The sample lists a few hundred thousand clones; 82% were seen once. The sequenced material came from peripheral blood. The origin of the receptors is a woman older than 75 with acute or convalescent COVID-19.

This clone has just a few counts. The chain carries TRBV3-1 (or the pseudogene TRBV3-2) and TRBJ1-3, with D perhaps TRBD1 (5 bases). There are 15 residues in the CDR3. Per germline, CDR1 LGHDT and CDR2 YNNKEL (reference sequence). With 4 bases removed from V and 0 bases from J, the gap between germline ends came to 10 bases. The CDR3 sequence is CASSPQAISGNTIYF. DNA for the CDR3: TGTGCCAGCAGCCCACAGGCGATCTCTGGAAACACCATATATTTT.

The chain's CDR3 is CASSSLRDTQYF. CDR3 bases: TGTGCCAGCAGTTCCCTTCGGGATACGCAGTATTTT. The V and J genes are TRBV28 and TRBJ2-3; D call uncertain. Germline assignment: CDR1 MDHEN and CDR2 SYDVKM. The CDR3 loop spans 12 amino acids. V lost 4 bases, J lost 6 bases, and 8 bases lay in between. The variable domain in full, with the rest retrieved from reference TRBV28 and TRBJ2-3, is DVKVTQSSRYLVKRTGEKVFLECVQDMDHENMFWYRQDPGLGLRLIYFSYDVKMKEKGDIPEGYSVSREKKERFSLILESASTNQTSMYLCASSSLRDTQYFGPGTRLTVL.

The chain is built from TRBV7-2 and TRBJ1-4; 7 nucleotides align to TRBD1. Germline lookup yields CDR1 SGHTA and CDR2 FQGNSA. CDR3 size: 16 residues. Trimming removed 3 bases from V and 3 bases from J; junction bases left unmatched: 7. CDR3 in DNA: TGTGCCAGCAGCTTGGGCGGCGGGACAGCTAATGAAAAACTGTTTTTT. Its translation: CASSLGGGTANEKLFF.

The sample holds one count of this clone. A single base separates this from a much larger clone, so it may be a read error. The sample holds other DNA sequences that translate to the same CDR3. The chain links TRBV11-1 to TRBJ1-1, with TRBD1 matching over 7 bases. The V segment lost 2 bases and the J segment 3 bases; nucleotides outside the gene matches: 0. Germline CDR1 SGHAT, CDR2 FQDESV (reference sequence). CDR3 size: 13 residues. CDR3 region: CASSLQGDTEAFF. The CDR3 nucleotides read TGTGCCAGCAGCTTACAGGGGGACACTGAAGCTTTCTTT.

This clone is a singleton in its sample. This chain connects TRBV10-3 to TRBJ1-5; no firm D call. The CDR3 length is 15 residues. The ends were cut back, 3 bases at V and 5 bases at J, with 14 bases in the middle. Per germline, CDR1 ENHRY and CDR2 SYGVKD. The DNA of the CDR3 is TGTGCCATCAGTGATTCCCAAACTAGGGATCAGCCCCAGCATTTT. Translated: CAISDSQTRDQPQHF.

V is TRBV2 and J is TRBJ1-3, with a possible D match to TRBD1 (5 bases). V gave up 0 bases and J gave up 0 bases, with 9 bases separating them. This CDR3 has 16 amino acids. CDR1 is SNHLY and CDR2 is FYNNEI in the germline V gene. In DNA form, the CDR3 reads TGTGCCAGCAGTGAAGCGGGGCAAGCCTCTGGAAACACCATATATTTT. Its protein is CASSEAGQASGNTIYF.

V gene TRBV7-2 combines with J gene TRBJ2-3; D not certain. Germline V CDR1 and CDR2: SGHTA, FQGNSA. V was cut by 2 bases and J by 4 bases, with 7 bases left in between. The CDR3 has 13 amino acids. CDR3: CASSLLVPDTQYF. CDR3 sequence (DNA): TGTGCCAGCAGCTTACTAGTTCCAGATACGCAGTATTTT.

The chain joins TRBV7-8 to TRBJ1-3; 7 bases fit TRBD1. Germline CDR1 and CDR2: SGHVS and FQNEAQ. J lost 0 bases, V lost 4 bases, and 15 bases had no gene match. The CDR3 is 19 amino acids. The CDR3 is CASSSLSSRTGPSGNTIYF. The CDR3 DNA reads as TGTGCCAGCAGCTCCCTTTCGTCGAGGACAGGCCCCTCTGGAAACACCATATATTTT.

The chain carries TRBV3-1 (or the pseudogene TRBV3-2) and TRBJ1-2; D is possibly TRBD1 (6 bases). CDR1 LGHDT and CDR2 YNNKEL come from the germline V gene (reference sequence). Trimming took 0 bases from V and 6 from J, leaving 11 bases between them. The CDR3 length is 14 residues. The CDR3 here is CASSQDPGGDGYTF. CDR3 sequence (DNA): TGTGCCAGCAGCCAAGATCCGGGGGGCGATGGCTACACCTTC.

J is TRBJ1-2 and V is TRBV2; a weak D match, TRBD1 (5 bases). Trimming shortened V by 7 bases and J by 4 bases, and 13 bases separated the two germline ends. CDR1 and CDR2 (germline): SNHLY, FYNNEI. The CDR3 has 13 amino acids. In DNA form, the CDR3 reads TGTGCCAGCAACCAGGGTGGTCGCTATGGCTACACCTTC. This translates into CASNQGGRYGYTF.

The chain carries TRBV5-8 and TRBJ2-1; D is uncertain. The CDR3 sequence is 11 residues long. Trimming took off 4 bases at V and 9 bases at J, with 8 bases between the two ends. The V gene's germline CDR1 is SGHTS and CDR2 YDEGEE. Here the CDR3 DNA reads TGTGCCAGCAGCCCGAGGATTGAGCAGTTCTTC. Protein: CASSPRIEQFF.

CDR3 loop: CASSPRPGEVSGELFF. DNA of the CDR3: TGTGCCAGCAGCCCCCGGCCGGGGGAGGTTTCCGGGGAGCTGTTTTTT. The V and J genes are TRBV11-1 and TRBJ2-2, with D possibly matching TRBD2 (6 bases). The CDR3 is 16 amino acids. Trimming cost V 5 bases and J 6 bases, with 19 bases left between them. The germline V gene has CDR1 SGHAT and CDR2 FQDESV (reference sequence). Together with reference TRBV11-1 and TRBJ2-2, the CDR3 gives the full variable domain: EAEVAQSPRYKITEKSQAVAFWCDPISGHATLYWYRQILGQGPELLVQFQDESVVDDSQLPKDRFSAERLKGVDSTLKIQPAELGDSAMYLCASSPRPGEVSGELFFGEGSRLTVL.

The chain is built from TRBV2 and TRBJ1-5; D is unclear. Trimming cost V 4 bases and J 6 bases, with 13 bases left between them. The CDR3 totals 14 residues. Germline V gene sequence: CDR1 SNHLY, CDR2 FYNNEI. The CDR3 sequence: CASSGGRTPQPQHF. The CDR3 DNA is TGTGCCAGCAGTGGAGGAAGGACTCCTCAGCCCCAGCATTTT.

This sequence joins TRBV7-6 and TRBJ2-1; 7 bases are a match to TRBD2. Germline V gene sequence: CDR1 SGHVS, CDR2 FNYEAQ. CDR3 size: 13 residues. With V trimmed by 1 base and J by 7 bases, 1 base remained unmatched. In nucleotides, the CDR3 is TGTGCCAGCAGCTTAGGGGGGGGGAATGAGCAGTTCTTC. It yields the protein CASSLGGGNEQFF. Variable domain in full (rest from reference TRBV7-6 and TRBJ2-1): GAGVSQSPRYKVTKRGQDVALRCDPISGHVSLYWYRQALGQGPEFLTYFNYEAQQDKSGLPNDRFSAERPEGSISTLTIQRTEQRDSAMYRCASSLGGGNEQFFGPGTRLTVL.

The table lists this clone with a few counts. The chain carries TRBV11-2 and TRBJ1-1; weak D call: TRBD1 (6 bases). This CDR3 spans 14 amino acids. Trimming shortened V by 1 base and J by 2 bases, and 8 bases separated the two germline ends. Per the germline V gene, CDR1 is SGHAT and CDR2 is FQNNGV. The CDR3 is CASSLGGTNTEAFF. CDR3 sequence (DNA): TGTGCCAGCAGCTTAGGAGGGACAAACACTGAAGCTTTCTTT. The variable domain in full, with the rest retrieved from reference TRBV11-2 and TRBJ1-1, is EAGVAQSPRYKIIEKRQSVAFWCNPISGHATLYWYQQILGQGPKLLIQFQNNGVVDDSQLPKDRFSAERLKGVDSTLKIQPAKLEDSAVYLCASSLGGTNTEAFFGQGTRLTVV.

The V and J genes are TRBV7-9 and TRBJ1-4, with D tentatively TRBD1 (6 bases). This CDR3 is built from 15 residues. V was clipped by 0 bases and J by 6 bases, with 11 bases between them. The germline V gene has CDR1 SEHNR and CDR2 FQNEAQ (reference sequence). Here the CDR3 reads CASSLAGTRDEKLFF. CDR3 DNA sequence: TGTGCCAGCAGCTTAGCCGGGACACGGGATGAAAAACTGTTTTTT.

V is TRBV20-1 and J is TRBJ1-2; D uncertain. CDR3 size: 11 residues. Trimming pared 0 bases from V and 8 bases from J, leaving 7 bases between. The V gene's germline CDR1 is DFQATT and CDR2 SNEGSKA (reference sequence). CDR3 coding DNA: TGCAGTGCTAGAGATCCGGGGGGCTACACCTTC. Translating it yields CSARDPGGYTF.

The chain has TRBV12-5 and TRBJ2-3; 8 bases align to TRBD1. J gave up 6 bases and V 7 bases, and 15 bases lay outside the gene matches. Germline CDR1 is LGHNT and CDR2 is FRNRAP. The length of the CDR3 is 16 residues. DNA for the CDR3: TGTGCTAGTGCTCGGGGGTGGACAGGGACCGCCGATACGCAGTATTTT. It codes for CASARGWTGTADTQYF.

This clone was seen a few times. The chain joins TRBV27 to TRBJ1-6, with D perhaps matching TRBD1 (6 bases). The CDR3 sequence is 15 residues long. Germline assignment: CDR1 MNHEY and CDR2 SMNVEV (reference sequence). The germline V and J ends were trimmed by 2 bases and 9 bases, with 14 bases remaining between them. This chain's CDR3 is CASSLAGDRGSPLHF. The CDR3 DNA reads as TGTGCCAGCAGTTTAGCAGGGGACCGAGGTTCACCCCTCCACTTT.

The chain recombines TRBV18 with TRBJ2-3; 14 positions agree with TRBD2. This CDR3 spans 18 amino acids. Per germline, CDR1 KGHSH and CDR2 LQKENI. Germline trimming cut 4 bases from V and 1 base from J; bases unmatched to any gene: 7. In nucleotides, the CDR3 is TGTGCCAGCTCACTCCGACTAGCGGGGGGGCCAGGCACAGATACGCAGTATTTT. Translation gives CASSLRLAGGPGTDTQYF.

CDR3: CASSLKPDRGGYNSPLHF. The DNA of the CDR3 is TGTGCCAGCAGTTTAAAGCCCGACAGGGGCGGGTATAATTCACCCCTCCACTTT. V gene TRBV27 combines with J gene TRBJ1-6; 8 nucleotides match TRBD1. This CDR3 contains 18 residues. Germline V CDR1 and CDR2: MNHEY, SMNVEV (reference sequence). With V trimmed by 2 bases and J by 4 bases, 10 bases remained unmatched.

V usage is TRBV3-1 (or the pseudogene TRBV3-2) and J usage is TRBJ2-2, with 7 bases matching TRBD2. Germline CDR1 is LGHDT and CDR2 is YNNKEL (reference sequence). Trimming removed 4 bases from V and 8 bases from J; junction bases left unmatched: 16. The CDR3 runs 17 residues. The CDR3 reads CASSPMRRRESLGELFF. CDR3 nucleotide sequence: TGTGCCAGCAGCCCAATGAGGCGGCGGGAGAGTTTAGGGGAGCTGTTTTTT.

There are a few counts of this clone. The chain combines TRBV4-1 with TRBJ2-5, with a tentative D call TRBD2 (6 bases). Deletions cut 1 base from V and 7 bases from J, with 22 bases between. The length of the CDR3 is 17 residues. The germline V gene encodes CDR1 MGHRA and CDR2 YSYEKL. The CDR3, as DNA: TGCGCCAGCAGCCAAGGTGTTCCAGGCAGCGGACTATCGACCCAGTACTTC. Translation gives CASSQGVPGSGLSTQYF.

Only one count was recorded for this clone. The chain uses TRBV7-9 and TRBJ1-2, with D tentatively TRBD1 (6 bases). The germline gives CDR1 SEHNR, CDR2 FQNEAQ (reference sequence). V gave up 5 bases and J gave up 4 bases, with 14 bases separating them. The CDR3 length is 14 residues. The CDR3: CASSLPGQSYGYTF. The CDR3 region has the DNA TGTGCCAGCAGCCTACCCGGACAGTCCTATGGCTACACCTTC.

This clone occurred once. The chain couples TRBV12-3 or TRBV12-4 to TRBJ1-2; 10 bases map to TRBD1. Trimming removed 6 bases from V and 8 bases from J; junction bases left unmatched: 6. The CDR3 contains 13 residues. The CDR3 nucleotides are TGTGCCAGCAGACGACAGGGGGCCGACGGCTACACCTTC. This gives the protein CASRRQGADGYTF.